This entry lists 21 T cell receptor beta chains sequenced from one sample in a study of regulatory T cells in long-lasting Graves disease. The time point was: persistent/refractory GD, antithyroid drugs over 5 years with positive TRAb. From PBMCs, RNA was extracted and then used to make the TCR library. CDR3 regions were amplified by Arm-PCR using iRepertoire HTBI primers to build TCR beta libraries. TCRdb passed the multiplex PCR reads through MiXCR, listing each CDR3 protein once. The repertoire includes a few hundred thousand distinct CDR3 sequences, roughly 25% of them detected once, and approximately 28% sits in the top ten. Source: peripheral blood mononuclear cells (PBMCs), taken when the disease was refractory, from a patient treated with antithyroid drugs. The receptor source for this set is a woman aged 40-49 years with Graves disease.

V gene TRBV20-1 combines with J gene TRBJ2-7, with D perhaps TRBD2 (5 bases). CDR3 length equals 14 residues. The ends were cut back, 4 bases at V and 3 bases at J, with 16 bases in the middle. Germline values: CDR1 DFQATT, CDR2 SNEGSKA (reference sequence). In DNA form, the CDR3 reads TGCAGTGCTAAGACTAAGGCAGACTACTACGAGCAGTACTTC. Amino acid sequence: CSAKTKADYYEQYF.

A note on this clonotype: Sequence at one end of the junction differs from germline and may be a read error. CDR3 bases: TGCGCCAGCAGCTGGACCTTTGGAGCAGACTATGGCTACACCTTC. As protein: CASSWTFGADYGYTF. V gene TRBV5-5 combines with J gene TRBJ1-2; D is unclear. CDR1 is SGHKS, CDR2 YYEKEE, per germline (reference sequence). The CDR3 covers 15 residues.

This clonotype occurred a few times. The chain has TRBV6-1 and TRBJ2-5, with D maybe TRBD2 (5 bases). Germline CDR1 MNHNS, CDR2 SASEGT. With 6 bases removed from V and 2 bases from J, the gap between germline ends came to 13 bases. The CDR3 totals 14 residues. The CDR3 protein is CASRGVWSQETQYF. In nucleotides, the CDR3 is TGTGCCAGCAGGGGAGTGTGGTCACAAGAGACCCAGTACTTC.

This clonotype was seen many times. The chain uses TRBV20-1 and TRBJ1-6; D gene unclear. The V gene's germline CDR1 is DFQATT and CDR2 SNEGSKA (reference sequence). V gave up 3 bases and J gave up 11 bases, with 11 bases separating them. This CDR3 is 12 amino acids long. For the CDR3, the DNA is TGCAGTGCTAGGTCGGGGATACCACCCCTCCACTTT. Translation: CSARSGIPPLHF.

This clonotype was seen a handful of times. The chain carries TRBV10-2 and TRBJ2-5; 9 nucleotides agree with TRBD2. The germline V gene encodes CDR1 WSHSY and CDR2 SAAADI. This CDR3 is built from 17 residues. The trim removed 2 bases at V and 0 bases at J, leaving 7 bases unmatched. The CDR3 coding sequence is TGCGCCAGCAGTGAGCAGCTAGCGGGGAGGTACCAAGAGACCCAGTACTTC. Translating gives CASSEQLAGRYQETQYF.

Comments on this clonotype: It may be a read error: a sequence one base away is much more abundant. V and J are TRBV7-9 and TRBJ2-2, with unresolved D. From germline, CDR1 is SEHNR and CDR2 FQNEAQ (reference sequence). The CDR3 sequence is 15 residues long. The CDR3 coding sequence is TGTGCCAGCAGTTCCCTCCAAAAGAACACCAGGGAGCTGTTTTTT. Amino acid sequence: CASSSLQKNTRELFF.

This clonotype was counted at least ten times. V and J are TRBV28 and TRBJ2-7; D is perhaps TRBD1 (6 bases). V was shortened by 6 bases and J by 3 bases, with 15 bases between the two germline ends. Germline V CDR1 and CDR2: MDHEN, SYDVKM. The CDR3 sequence is 14 residues long. Here the CDR3 reads CASSMGDTSYEQYF. The CDR3 DNA sequence: TGTGCCAGCAGCATGGGGGACACCAGCTACGAGCAGTACTTC.

Ten or more counts support this clonotype. The chain links TRBV28 to TRBJ1-5; D uncertain. The CDR3 is made up of 15 amino acids. V lost 6 bases, J lost 0 bases, and 12 bases lay in between. The germline V gene has CDR1 MDHEN and CDR2 SYDVKM. In DNA, the CDR3 is TGTGCCAGCAGGTTCGGGTGGATTAGCAATCAGCCCCAGCATTTT. Protein sequence: CASRFGWISNQPQHF.

Only a few counts were recorded for this clonotype. Being one base from a much bigger clone, this may be a read error. J is TRBJ1-4 and V is TRBV12-3 or TRBV12-4, with 7 bases aligning to TRBD1. There are 16 residues in the CDR3. The CDR3 DNA reads TGTGCCAGCAGAAAAGCCGGACAGGCGTTTGTCGAAAAACTGTCTTTT. Translated, it gives CASRKAGQAFVEKLSF.

The chain employs TRBV7-9 and TRBJ2-7; 7 nucleotides line up with TRBD2. Germline V gene data show CDR1 as SEHNR and CDR2 as FQNEAQ (reference sequence). This CDR3 comprises 16 residues. Trimming took 2 bases from V and 2 from J; bases not matched to a gene: 9. The CDR3, as DNA: TGTGCCAGCAGCTTATCAAAGGGAGGGCCACCCTACGAGCAGTACTTC. Translating gives CASSLSKGGPPYEQYF. Looking up the rest from reference TRBV7-9 and TRBJ2-7 gives the full variable domain: DTGVSQNPRHKITKRGQNVTFRCDPISEHNRLYWYRQTLGQGPEFLTYFQNEAQLEKSRLLSDRFSAERPKGSFSTLEIQRTEQGDSAMYLCASSLSKGGPPYEQYFGPGTRLTVT.

This clonotype was recorded many times. The J gene is TRBJ1-5, the V gene TRBV6-1; unclear D gene. This CDR3 has 12 residues. Germline CDR1 and CDR2: MNHNS and SASEGT. Trimming stripped 3 bases from V and 7 bases from J, with 7 bases between. This CDR3 reads CASSERGQPQHF. The CDR3 nucleotides read TGTGCCAGCAGTGAGCGGGGACAGCCCCAGCATTTT.

This clonotype was seen repeatedly, ten times or more. V is TRBV27 and J is TRBJ2-7; perhaps TRBD1 as D (7 bases). V was cut by 5 bases and J by 3 bases, with 14 bases left in between. The CDR3 loop spans 14 amino acids. Germline V gene data show CDR1 as MNHEY and CDR2 as SMNVEV (reference sequence). The CDR3 spells CASSAGTAVYEQYF. DNA for the CDR3: TGTGCCAGCAGTGCGGGGACAGCGGTCTACGAGCAGTACTTC.

In its sample, this clonotype was seen many times. V gene TRBV28 combines with J gene TRBJ1-4, with TRBD1 matching 7 bases. V was clipped by 5 bases and J by 7 bases; unmatched bases: 7. Germline CDR1 is MDHEN and CDR2 is SYDVKM. CDR3 length: 14 residues. CDR3 loop: CASSRLSGGEKLFF. The CDR3 region has the DNA TGTGCCAGCAGTAGATTGTCAGGGGGTGAAAAACTGTTTTTT.

There are a few counts of this clonotype. This rearrangement joins TRBV28 to TRBJ1-1, with 11 bases lining up with TRBD1. Germline V CDR1 and CDR2: MDHEN, SYDVKM. The CDR3 covers 15 residues. Losses at the gene ends were 2 bases for V and 6 bases for J; bases not matched to a gene: 5. Here the CDR3 DNA reads TGTGCCAGCAGTTTAATCGGACAGGGGGCAGCTGAAGCTTTCTTT. It specifies CASSLIGQGAAEAFF.

This clonotype came up many times. The J gene is TRBJ2-7, the V gene TRBV11-2; tentatively, D is TRBD1 or TRBD2 (5 bases each). The CDR3 is 13 amino acids. V shed 5 bases and J shed 5 bases, with 13 bases lying between them. Germline CDR1 and CDR2: SGHAT and FQNNGV. The CDR3 is CASSPTSGHEQYF. As DNA, the CDR3 is TGTGCCAGCAGCCCAACCTCGGGGCACGAGCAGTACTTC.

The chain links TRBV19 to TRBJ1-2, with 7 bases lining up with TRBD1. The CDR3 is made up of 15 amino acids. CDR1 and CDR2 (germline): LNHDA, SQIVND (reference sequence). The CDR3 DNA reads as TGTGCGTCTCGCCGAGACAGGGCGGCTAACTATGGCTACACCTTC. Its protein product is CASRRDRAANYGYTF.

The chain employs TRBV11-2 and TRBJ2-1; TRBD2 matches 10 bases. V shed 5 bases and J 4 bases; nucleotides not matched to a gene: 2. Per the germline V gene, CDR1 is SGHAT and CDR2 is FQNNGV. CDR3 length equals 14 residues. In DNA, the CDR3 is TGTGCCAGCAGCAGGACTAGCGGTTACAATGAGCAGTTCTTC. Its protein product is CASSRTSGYNEQFF.

This chain links TRBV3-1 with TRBJ1-2, with D perhaps matching TRBD1 (5 bases). Trimming removed 6 bases from V and 3 bases from J, with 14 bases in between. There are 14 residues in the CDR3. CDR1 is LGHDT and CDR2 is YNNKEL in the germline V gene (reference sequence). The CDR3 nucleotides read TGTGCCAGCAGTCAAACCCAGGGAGACTATGGCTACACCTTC. Encoded protein: CASSQTQGDYGYTF.

The sample holds a few counts of this clonotype. V is TRBV2 and J is TRBJ2-2, with no clear D. Trimming took off 5 bases at V and 4 bases at J, with 14 bases between the two ends. Germline V gene data show CDR1 as SNHLY and CDR2 as FYNNEI. The CDR3 runs 15 residues. The CDR3 DNA follows: TGTGCCAGCAGTATTACGGGTTGGGGCACCGGGGAGCTGTTTTTT. Translated, it gives CASSITGWGTGELFF.

The chain employs TRBV20-1 and TRBJ2-7, with 7 positions matching TRBD1. The junction had 14 bases not matched to a gene; V was cut back by 2 bases and J by 4 bases. This CDR3 has 16 amino acids. Germline V gene data show CDR1 as DFQATT and CDR2 as SNEGSKA (reference sequence). In DNA form, the CDR3 reads TGCAGTGCTAGATTCCCCCCCCGGGGACAGATATACGAGCAGTACTTC. Protein product: CSARFPPRGQIYEQYF.

The rearrangement links TRBV7-8 to TRBJ2-2; 9 bases map to TRBD1. The CDR3 has 17 residues. Germline lookup yields CDR1 SGHVS and CDR2 FQNEAQ. V lost 5 bases, J lost 1 base, and 8 bases stayed unmatched. CDR3 protein: CASSTSYRGLNTGELFF. Here the CDR3 DNA reads TGTGCCAGCAGCACCAGCTACAGGGGGCTGAACACCGGGGAGCTGTTTTTT.